The 18 T cell receptor beta chains below all came from one sample that was sequenced in a study of CD8+CD57+ T cells in acquired aplastic anemia. Using genomic DNA as the template, TCR beta VDJ and CDR3 profiling was carried out. TCRdb re-derived calls from the reads in MiXCR, one entry per CDR3 protein. The sample has about 180,000 distinct CDR3 sequences; nearly 65% are singletons. By flow cytometry, patients selected for sequencing had shown an expansion of CD8+CD57+ cells. Input material: sorted CD4+, CD8+, or CD8+CD57+ T cells (not recorded which) from PBMCs. These receptors all come from a human donor with aplastic anemia.

The genes are TRBV9 and TRBJ1-4, with D perhaps TRBD1 (6 bases). Germline loops: CDR1 SGDLS, CDR2 YYNGEE. The CDR3 runs to 18 residues. V lost 0 bases and J 5 bases, leaving 20 bases between the germline ends. The CDR3 sequence is CASSVDLVRGGGNEKLFF. Written as DNA, the CDR3 is TGTGCCAGCAGCGTAGATCTGGTGCGGGGGGGCGGCAATGAAAAACTGTTTTTT.

The chain has TRBV24-1 and TRBJ2-2, with D uncertain. This CDR3 region has 17 residues. The germline CDR1 and CDR2 sequences are KGHDR and SFDVKD. The V gene lost 1 base and the J gene lost 0 bases, with 11 bases spanning the gap. The CDR3, as DNA: TGTGCCACCAGTGATTTCAAGTCGGAGCCGAACACCGGGGAGCTGTTTTTT. Residues: CATSDFKSEPNTGELFF.

The chain carries TRBV10-3 and TRBJ2-1, with TRBD2 matching over 7 bases. The V gene end was trimmed by 6 bases and the J gene end by 2 bases; junction bases not matched to a gene: 7. The germline gives CDR1 ENHRY, CDR2 SYGVKD. The CDR3 is 15 amino acids. The CDR3 is CAISPGTTPYNEQFF. Here the CDR3 DNA reads TGTGCCATCAGCCCCGGGACTACTCCCTACAATGAGCAGTTCTTC.

V and J are TRBV10-2 and TRBJ2-6; 9 bases line up with TRBD1. V dropped 8 bases and J dropped 0; count of bases not matched to a gene: 8. Germline CDR1 and CDR2: WSHSY and SAAADI. The CDR3 loop spans 17 amino acids. The CDR3 is CASRTGEGDSGANVLTF. The CDR3, as DNA: TGCGCCAGCCGGACAGGGGAAGGGGACTCTGGGGCCAACGTCCTGACTTTC.

V is TRBV7-8 and J is TRBJ1-6; D ambiguous. V lost 5 bases to trimming and J lost 7 bases, with 21 bases between them. CDR1 SGHVS and CDR2 FQNEAQ come from the germline V gene. CDR3 length: 17 residues. This CDR3 is CASSPHRPTRPNSPLHF. The CDR3 DNA sequence: TGTGCCAGCAGCCCCCACCGGCCCACCCGGCCGAATTCACCCCTCCACTTT.

With regard to this clonotype: One junction end does not reproduce the germline sequence, and a read error may be involved. The chain recombines TRBV10-1 with TRBJ1-1; D call uncertain. There are 13 residues in the CDR3. Germline lookup yields CDR1 WNHNN and CDR2 SYGVQD (reference sequence). The CDR3 loop reads CASSYAERCEALF. The CDR3 nucleotides read TGCGCCAGCAGTTACGCGGAAAGATGTGAAGCTCTCTTT.

A single count supports this clonotype. V gene TRBV10-3 combines with J gene TRBJ2-1; 14 nucleotides line up with TRBD2. CDR3 length: 14 amino acids. Germline V lookup: CDR1 ENHRY, CDR2 SYGVKD. V was pared by 6 bases and J by 9 bases, with 4 bases of the junction left unmatched. The CDR3 here is CAISSGLAGAEQFF. CDR3 DNA sequence: TGTGCCATCAGCTCGGGACTAGCGGGAGCTGAGCAGTTCTTC.

The chain has TRBV4-2 and TRBJ2-7, with 7 nucleotides matching TRBD1. The CDR3 loop spans 15 amino acids. Germline loops: CDR1 LGHNA, CDR2 YNFKEQ. The V and J ends lost 10 bases and 4 bases, in that order; junction bases with no gene match: 16. The CDR3 here is CATTRQGVLRYEQYF. CDR3 coding DNA: TGTGCCACAACCCGACAGGGAGTTTTACGTTACGAGCAGTACTTC.

The rearrangement joins TRBV20-1 to TRBJ2-7, with 7 bases identical to TRBD2. Trimming cost V 7 bases and J 2 bases; bases outside gene matches: 11. This CDR3 region has 14 residues. Germline V gene sequence: CDR1 DFQATT, CDR2 SNEGSKA (reference sequence). The CDR3 nucleotides read TGCAGTGTTATCCCTAGCGGCCAACCCTACGAGCAGTACTTC. It codes for CSVIPSGQPYEQYF.

This clonotype was detected a few times. This rearrangement joins TRBV7-3 to TRBJ2-5, with 7 bases that match TRBD1. The CDR3 sequence is 12 residues long. Germline lookup yields CDR1 SGHTA and CDR2 FQGTGA. Trimming cost V 5 bases and J 3 bases; bases outside gene matches: 0. CDR3 region: CASSQGEETQYF. CDR3 bases: TGTGCCAGCAGCCAGGGGGAAGAGACCCAGTACTTC.

J is TRBJ1-5 and V is TRBV15, with D possibly TRBD1 on 5 matching bases. V was cut by 0 bases and J by 5 bases, with 14 bases left in between. Germline V gene data show CDR1 as LNHNV and CDR2 as YYDKDF (reference sequence). The CDR3 loop spans 16 amino acids. CDR3 nucleotide sequence: TGTGCCACCAGCAGAGATGGGGGAGGGGACTATCAGCCCCAGCATTTT. Encoded protein: CATSRDGGGDYQPQHF.

This clonotype showed up just a few times. This chain links TRBV2 with TRBJ2-7, with TRBD2 identical over 13 bases. This CDR3 region has 16 residues. The germline V gene has CDR1 SNHLY and CDR2 FYNNEI. V was clipped by 6 bases and J by 2 bases; unmatched bases: 7. CDR3 sequence reads: CASRPPGLAGAYEQYF. For the CDR3, the DNA is TGTGCCAGCAGACCTCCTGGACTAGCGGGGGCCTACGAGCAGTACTTC.

This clonotype has only a few counts. The rearrangement links TRBV7-2 to TRBJ2-7; tentative D call: TRBD1 (6 bases). Between the trimmed V and J ends, which lost 1 base and 5 bases, there was a span of 12 bases. The germline CDR1 and CDR2 sequences are SGHTA and FQGNSA. This CDR3 has 14 residues. CDR3 region: CASSLERTDDEQYF. CDR3 sequence (DNA): TGTGCCAGCAGCTTAGAGCGGACAGACGACGAGCAGTACTTC. The full variable domain, with the rest looked up from reference TRBV7-2 and TRBJ2-7, is GAGVSQSPSNKVTEKGKDVELRCDPISGHTALYWYRQSLGQGLEFLIYFQGNSAPDKSGLPSDRFSAERTGGSVSTLTIQRTQQEDSAVYLCASSLERTDDEQYFGPGTRLTVT.

This clonotype was seen more than once but under ten times. This chain connects TRBV7-2 to TRBJ2-3; D gene ambiguous. CDR1 is SGHTA, CDR2 FQGNSA, per germline. CDR3 size: 13 residues. Trimming stripped 1 base from V and 1 base from J, with 3 bases between. The CDR3: CASSLDRTDTQYF. CDR3 bases: TGTGCCAGCAGCTTAGATCGCACAGATACGCAGTATTTT.

The sample holds many counts of this clonotype. J is TRBJ2-5 and V is TRBV27; D possibly corresponds to TRBD1 (6 bases). V lost 0 bases, J lost 0 bases, and 8 bases lay in between. CDR3 length: 15 amino acids. The germline CDR1 and CDR2 sequences are MNHEY and SMNVEV (reference sequence). DNA for the CDR3: TGTGCCAGCAGTTTATCCGGGACACACCAAGAGACCCAGTACTTC. Translating gives CASSLSGTHQETQYF.

This rearrangement joins TRBV24-1 to TRBJ2-3, with D possibly matching TRBD1 (5 bases). V lost 3 bases and J lost 4, with 13 bases in between. The germline V gene has CDR1 KGHDR and CDR2 SFDVKD. The CDR3 totals 15 residues. The CDR3 DNA reads as TGTGCCACCAGTGATACGGTAGGGGCCGCAGATACGCAGTATTTT. Its protein is CATSDTVGAADTQYF.

This clonotype has a count of ten or more. The CDR3 bases are TGTGCCAGCAGCTTAGGGTCAGGCAGCAACTATGGCTACACCTTC. It translates to CASSLGSGSNYGYTF. The rearrangement joins TRBV7-9 to TRBJ1-2; D is undetermined. Germline V gene data show CDR1 as SEHNR and CDR2 as FQNEAQ (reference sequence). Deletions cut 1 base from V and 2 bases from J, with 11 bases between. This CDR3 comprises 15 residues.

This clonotype was found once. The junction and the germline gene differ at one end; a read error may be behind it. The rearrangement joins TRBV7-9 to TRBJ2-3, with 12 nucleotides matching TRBD2. The CDR3 extends over 17 amino acids. CDR1 and CDR2 (germline): SEHNR, FQNEAQ (reference sequence). The CDR3 loop is CASSPRLAGGNTDTQYF. CDR3 sequence (DNA): TGCGCCAGCAGCCCCCGGCTAGCGGGGGGGAACACAGATACGCAGTATTTT. The variable domain in full, completed from reference TRBV7-9 and TRBJ2-3, reads DTGVSQNPRHKITKRGQNVTFRCDPISEHNRLYWYRQTLGQGPEFLTYFQNEAQLEKSRLLSDRFSAERPKGSFSTLEIQRTEQGDSAMYLCASSPRLAGGNTDTQYFGPGTRLTVL.